This T cell receptor (beta chain) was observed in a study of long-term antiretroviral therapy in people with HIV. About this clone: Antigen specificity is unknown.

The study's findings and limits: Data on ART adherence, viral resistance or therapy changes were unavailable. Pre-ART clonal expansions dominated every time point's repertoire. HIV repertoires showed narrower CDR3 length ranges than controls.

The germline V gene has CDR1 SGDLS and CDR2 YYNGEE. CDR3 length equals 15 residues. The J segment lost 0 bases and the V segment lost 0 bases, leaving 3 bases of the junction unmatched. At the survey level, the v3.0 immunoSEQ assay was run. The assay was immunoSEQ multiplex PCR, and TCRdb's table has in-frame clones only and misses some. The table lists roughly 26,000 clones, 90% to 95% of them singletons, with approximately 2.2% in the top ten. V usage is TRBV9 and J usage is TRBJ2-7; 7 positions match TRBD1. The TCR comes from a woman aged 50 to 60 with HIV. The starting material was unsorted PBMCs, obtained around 5.2 years after starting antiretroviral therapy. The CDR3 region has the DNA TGTGCCAGCAGCGTAGGGGGACAGCTCTCCTACGAGCAGTACTTC. It translates to CASSVGGQLSYEQYF. The whole variable domain, filled in from reference TRBV9 and TRBJ2-7, reads DSGVTQTPKHLITATGQRVTLRCSPRSGDLSVYWYQQSLDQGLQFLIQYYNGEERAKGNILERFSAQQFPDLHSELNLSSLELGDSALYFCASSVGGQLSYEQYFGPGTRLTVT.